This T cell receptor beta chain appears in the sequencing data of a study of blood T cells in healthy people across ages. V lost 5 bases to trimming and J lost 6 bases; unmatched junction nucleotides: 6. The V gene's germline CDR1 is SEHNR and CDR2 FQNEAQ (reference sequence). This CDR3 is 13 amino acids long. A second about 6 to 12 cycle PCR used barcoded and J-beta primers. TCRdb reprocessed the 5' RACE reads via MiXCR and lists one record per CDR3 protein. The profile shows approximately 770,000 distinct CDR3 sequences, more than 45% of them singletons. The chain carries TRBV7-9 and TRBJ1-2; 7 positions agree with TRBD1. This clonotype originated in a young man in good health. Sequencing was done on a sample of blood. CDR3 sequence: CASSPTGVDGYTF. The CDR3 DNA sequence: TGTGCCAGCAGCCCAACAGGGGTGGATGGCTACACCTTC.